This section outlines one T cell receptor beta chain sequence together with its context. Under the authors' procedure: Counts of nucleated cells, estimated from reference gene primer amplification, were obtained. Clones were sequenced by immunoSEQ multiplex PCR, and TCRdb holds only the in-frame ones, with some missing. Clone size and V and J calls were adopted from that table, with D and trimming inferred from the DNA. The table has approximately 190,000 clones, over 75% seen once. The data originate from a study of blood T cell repertoires in COVID-19. Across the study: Acute-phase and convalescent COVID-19 samples originated in the United States, Italy and Spain.

The germline gives CDR1 MNHEY, CDR2 SMNVEV (reference sequence). The V end was cut by 6 bases, the J end by 6 bases, with 17 bases between. The CDR3 contains 14 residues. The chain combines TRBV27 with TRBJ1-1, with TRBD1 as a possible D gene (6 bases). Sequencing used peripheral blood. The clonotype was recovered from a woman in her thirties or forties who had recovered from COVID-19. Here the CDR3 DNA reads TGTGCCAGCAGGGACGAACAGGGAAGGCCTGAAGCTTTCTTT. It encodes CASRDEQGRPEAFF.